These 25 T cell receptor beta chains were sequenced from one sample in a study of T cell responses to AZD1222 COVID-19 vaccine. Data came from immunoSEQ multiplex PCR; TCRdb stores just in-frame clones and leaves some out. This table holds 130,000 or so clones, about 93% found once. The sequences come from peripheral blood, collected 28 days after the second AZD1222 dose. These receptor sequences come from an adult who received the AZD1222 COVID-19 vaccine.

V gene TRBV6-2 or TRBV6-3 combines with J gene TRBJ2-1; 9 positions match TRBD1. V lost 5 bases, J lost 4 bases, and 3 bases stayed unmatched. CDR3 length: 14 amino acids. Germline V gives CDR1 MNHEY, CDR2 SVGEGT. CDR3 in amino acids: CASSRDRDYNEQFF. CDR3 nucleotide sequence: TGTGCCAGCAGTCGGGACAGGGATTACAATGAGCAGTTCTTC.

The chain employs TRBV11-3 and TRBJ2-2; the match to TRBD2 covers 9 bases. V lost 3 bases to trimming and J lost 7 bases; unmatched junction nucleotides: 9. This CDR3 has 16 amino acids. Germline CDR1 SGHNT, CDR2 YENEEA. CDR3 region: CASSLGRGRGDGELFF. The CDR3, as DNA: TGTGCCAGCAGCTTGGGTCGCGGGAGGGGCGACGGGGAGCTGTTTTTT.

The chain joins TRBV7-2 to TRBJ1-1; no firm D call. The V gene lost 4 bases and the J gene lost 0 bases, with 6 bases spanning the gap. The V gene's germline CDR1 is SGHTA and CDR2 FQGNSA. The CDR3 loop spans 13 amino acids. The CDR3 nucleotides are TGTGCCAGCAGCTCTTACATGAACACTGAAGCTTTCTTT. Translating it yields CASSSYMNTEAFF.

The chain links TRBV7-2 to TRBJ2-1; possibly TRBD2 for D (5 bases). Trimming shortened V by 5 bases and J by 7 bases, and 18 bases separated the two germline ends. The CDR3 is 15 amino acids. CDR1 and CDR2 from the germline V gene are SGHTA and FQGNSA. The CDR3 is CASSTPRRSGNEQFF. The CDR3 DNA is TGTGCCAGCAGCACCCCGAGACGGAGCGGTAATGAGCAGTTCTTC. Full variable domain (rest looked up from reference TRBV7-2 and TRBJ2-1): GAGVSQSPSNKVTEKGKDVELRCDPISGHTALYWYRQSLGQGLEFLIYFQGNSAPDKSGLPSDRFSAERTGGSVSTLTIQRTQQEDSAVYLCASSTPRRSGNEQFFGPGTRLTVL.

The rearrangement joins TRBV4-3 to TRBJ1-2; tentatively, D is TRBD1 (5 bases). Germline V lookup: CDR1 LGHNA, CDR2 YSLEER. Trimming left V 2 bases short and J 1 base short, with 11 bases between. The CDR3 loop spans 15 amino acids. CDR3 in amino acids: CASSQLAQGNYGYTF. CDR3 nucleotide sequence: TGCGCCAGCAGCCAATTGGCGCAGGGTAACTATGGCTACACCTTC.

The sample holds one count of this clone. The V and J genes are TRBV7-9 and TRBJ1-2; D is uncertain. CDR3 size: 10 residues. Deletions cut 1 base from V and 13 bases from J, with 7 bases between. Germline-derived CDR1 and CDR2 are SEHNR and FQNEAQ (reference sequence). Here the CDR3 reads CASSLEQVTF. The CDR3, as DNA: TGTGCCAGCAGCTTAGAACAAGTCACCTTC. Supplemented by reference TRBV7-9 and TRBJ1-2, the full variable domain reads DTGVSQNPRHKITKRGQNVTFRCDPISEHNRLYWYRQTLGQGPEFLTYFQNEAQLEKSRLLSDRFSAERPKGSFSTLEIQRTEQGDSAMYLCASSLEQVTFGSGTRLTVV.

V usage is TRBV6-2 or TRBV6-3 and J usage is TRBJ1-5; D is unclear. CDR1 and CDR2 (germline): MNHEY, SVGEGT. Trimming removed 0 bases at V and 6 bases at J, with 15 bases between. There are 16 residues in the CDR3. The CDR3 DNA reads TGTGCCAGCAGTTACTCAAGATCCCGGGGTGTTCAGCCCCAGCATTTT. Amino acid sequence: CASSYSRSRGVQPQHF.

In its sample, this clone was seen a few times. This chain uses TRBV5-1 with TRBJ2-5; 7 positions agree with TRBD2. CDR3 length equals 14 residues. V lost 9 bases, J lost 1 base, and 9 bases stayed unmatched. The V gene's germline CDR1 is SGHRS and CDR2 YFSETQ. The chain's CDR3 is CATTSAGAQETQYF. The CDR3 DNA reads TGCGCCACCACGAGCGCGGGAGCCCAAGAGACCCAGTACTTC. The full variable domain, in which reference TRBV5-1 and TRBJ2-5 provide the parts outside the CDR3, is KAGVTQTPRYLIKTRGQQVTLSCSPISGHRSVSWYQQTPGQGLQFLFEYFSETQRNKGNFPGRFSGRQFSNSRSEMNVSTLELGDSALYLCATTSAGAQETQYFGPGTRLLVL.

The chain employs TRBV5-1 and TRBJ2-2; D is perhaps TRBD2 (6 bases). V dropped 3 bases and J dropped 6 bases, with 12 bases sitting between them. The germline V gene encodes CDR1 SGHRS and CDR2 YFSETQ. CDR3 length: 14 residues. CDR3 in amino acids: CASSYRGEAGELFF. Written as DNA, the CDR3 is TGCGCCAGCAGCTACCGAGGGGAGGCCGGGGAGCTGTTTTTT.

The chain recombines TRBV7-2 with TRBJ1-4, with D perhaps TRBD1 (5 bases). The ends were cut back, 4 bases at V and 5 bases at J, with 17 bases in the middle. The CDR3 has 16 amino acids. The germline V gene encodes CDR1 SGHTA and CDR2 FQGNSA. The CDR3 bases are TGTGCCAGCAGCTCTAGGTGGGACTGGGCGAATGAAAAACTGTTTTTT. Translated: CASSSRWDWANEKLFF.

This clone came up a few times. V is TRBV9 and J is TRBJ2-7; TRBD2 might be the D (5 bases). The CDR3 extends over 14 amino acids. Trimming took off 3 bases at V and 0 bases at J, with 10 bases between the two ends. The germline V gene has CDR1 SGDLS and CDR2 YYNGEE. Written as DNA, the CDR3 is TGTGCCAGCAGCGCCACGGGAAGCTCCTACGAGCAGTACTTC. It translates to CASSATGSSYEQYF. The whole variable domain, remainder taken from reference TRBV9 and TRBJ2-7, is DSGVTQTPKHLITATGQRVTLRCSPRSGDLSVYWYQQSLDQGLQFLIQYYNGEERAKGNILERFSAQQFPDLHSELNLSSLELGDSALYFCASSATGSSYEQYFGPGTRLTVT.

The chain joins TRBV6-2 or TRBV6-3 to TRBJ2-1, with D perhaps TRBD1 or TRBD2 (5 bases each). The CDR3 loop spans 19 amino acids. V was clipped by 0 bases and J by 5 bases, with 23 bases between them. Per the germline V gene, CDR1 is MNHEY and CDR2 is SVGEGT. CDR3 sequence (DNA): TGTGCCAGCAGTTACTCGACCTCAGGGACGACACCGCTTAACAATGAGCAGTTCTTC. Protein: CASSYSTSGTTPLNNEQFF.

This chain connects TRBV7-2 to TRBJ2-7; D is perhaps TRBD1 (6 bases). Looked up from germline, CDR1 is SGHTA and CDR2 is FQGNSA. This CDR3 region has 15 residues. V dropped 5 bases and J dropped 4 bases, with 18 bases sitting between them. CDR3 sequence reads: CASSHQTGTPYEQYF. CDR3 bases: TGTGCCAGCAGCCACCAGACAGGTACTCCATACGAGCAGTACTTC. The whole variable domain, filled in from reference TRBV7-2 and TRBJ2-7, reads GAGVSQSPSNKVTEKGKDVELRCDPISGHTALYWYRQSLGQGLEFLIYFQGNSAPDKSGLPSDRFSAERTGGSVSTLTIQRTQQEDSAVYLCASSHQTGTPYEQYFGPGTRLTVT.

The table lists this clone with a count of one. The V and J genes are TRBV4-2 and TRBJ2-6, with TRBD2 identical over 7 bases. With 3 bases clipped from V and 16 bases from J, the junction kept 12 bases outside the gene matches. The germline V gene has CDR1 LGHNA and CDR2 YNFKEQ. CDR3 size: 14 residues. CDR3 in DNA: TGTGCCAGCAGCCATTTCCCACTACGGGGGGTACTGACTTTC. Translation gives CASSHFPLRGVLTF.

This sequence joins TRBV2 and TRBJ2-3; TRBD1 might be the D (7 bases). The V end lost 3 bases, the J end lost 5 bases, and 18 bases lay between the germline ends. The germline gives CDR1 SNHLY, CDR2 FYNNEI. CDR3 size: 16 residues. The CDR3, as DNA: TGTGCCAGCAGTGAGGGGGGACAGCCCCGAGGAGATACGCAGTATTTT. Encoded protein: CASSEGGQPRGDTQYF. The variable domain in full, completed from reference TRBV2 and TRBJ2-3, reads EPEVTQTPSHQVTQMGQEVILRCVPISNHLYFYWYRQILGQKVEFLVSFYNNEISEKSEIFDDQFSVERPDGSNFTLKIRSTKLEDSAMYFCASSEGGQPRGDTQYFGPGTRLTVL.

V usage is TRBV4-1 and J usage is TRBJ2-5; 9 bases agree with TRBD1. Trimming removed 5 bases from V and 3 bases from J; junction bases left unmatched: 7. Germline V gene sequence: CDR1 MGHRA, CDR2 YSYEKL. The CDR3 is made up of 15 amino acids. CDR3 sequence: CASSDRDREEETQYF. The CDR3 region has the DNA TGCGCCAGCAGCGACCGGGACAGGGAGGAAGAGACCCAGTACTTC.

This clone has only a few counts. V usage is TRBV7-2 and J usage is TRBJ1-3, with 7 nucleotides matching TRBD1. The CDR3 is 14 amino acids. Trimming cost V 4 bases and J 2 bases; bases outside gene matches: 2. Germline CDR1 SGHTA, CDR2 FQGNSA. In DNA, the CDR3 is TGTGCCAGCAGCTCCGGGACAGCTGGAAACACCATATATTTT. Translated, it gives CASSSGTAGNTIYF.

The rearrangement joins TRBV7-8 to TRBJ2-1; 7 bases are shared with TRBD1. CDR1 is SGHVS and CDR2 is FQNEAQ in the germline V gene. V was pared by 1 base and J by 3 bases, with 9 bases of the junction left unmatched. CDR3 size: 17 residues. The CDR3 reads CASSLGPTGLFYNEQFF. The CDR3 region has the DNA TGTGCCAGCAGCTTAGGGCCGACAGGGCTATTCTACAATGAGCAGTTCTTC.

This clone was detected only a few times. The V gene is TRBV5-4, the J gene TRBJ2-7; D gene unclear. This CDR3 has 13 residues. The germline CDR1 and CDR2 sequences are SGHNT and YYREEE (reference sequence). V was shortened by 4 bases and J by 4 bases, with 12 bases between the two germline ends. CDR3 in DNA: TGTGCCAGCAGCCCGCTTCCCAGATACGAGCAGTACTTC. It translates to CASSPLPRYEQYF. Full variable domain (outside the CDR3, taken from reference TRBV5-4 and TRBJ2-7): ETGVTQSPTHLIKTRGQQVTLRCSSQSGHNTVSWYQQALGQGPQFIFQYYREEENGRGNFPPRFSGLQFPNYSSELNVNALELDDSALYLCASSPLPRYEQYFGPGTRLTVT.

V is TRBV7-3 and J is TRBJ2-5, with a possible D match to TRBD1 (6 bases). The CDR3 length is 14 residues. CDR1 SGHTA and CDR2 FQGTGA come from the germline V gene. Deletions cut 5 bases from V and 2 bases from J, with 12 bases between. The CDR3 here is CASSKGQPQETQYF. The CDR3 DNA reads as TGTGCCAGCAGCAAAGGACAGCCTCAAGAGACCCAGTACTTC.

CDR3 sequence (DNA): TGTGCCAGTAGTATACCCCCATGGGGGACCTATGGCTACACCTTC. Translated, it gives CASSIPPWGTYGYTF. The chain is built from TRBV19 and TRBJ1-2; D perhaps matches TRBD1 (5 bases). Trimming took 2 bases from V and 4 from J, leaving 14 bases between them. Germline CDR1 is LNHDA and CDR2 is SQIVND (reference sequence). The CDR3 spans 15 residues.

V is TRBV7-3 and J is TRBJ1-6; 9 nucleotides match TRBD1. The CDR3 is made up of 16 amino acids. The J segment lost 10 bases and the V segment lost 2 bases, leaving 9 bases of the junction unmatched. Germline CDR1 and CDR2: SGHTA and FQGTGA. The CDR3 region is CASSLYNAGTGSPLHF. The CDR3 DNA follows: TGTGCCAGCAGCTTATATAACGCCGGGACAGGGTCACCCCTCCACTTT. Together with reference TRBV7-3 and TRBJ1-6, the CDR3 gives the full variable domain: GAGVSQTPSNKVTEKGKYVELRCDPISGHTALYWYRQSLGQGPEFLIYFQGTGAADDSGLPNDRFFAVRPEGSVSTLKIQRTERGDSAVYLCASSLYNAGTGSPLHFGNGTRLTVT.

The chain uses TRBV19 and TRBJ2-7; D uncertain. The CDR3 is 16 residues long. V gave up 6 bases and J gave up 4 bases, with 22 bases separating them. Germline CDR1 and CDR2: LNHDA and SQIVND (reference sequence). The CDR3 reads CASRRSMGSDGYEQYF. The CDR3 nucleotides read TGTGCCAGTAGGCGGTCGATGGGGTCAGATGGGTACGAGCAGTACTTC.

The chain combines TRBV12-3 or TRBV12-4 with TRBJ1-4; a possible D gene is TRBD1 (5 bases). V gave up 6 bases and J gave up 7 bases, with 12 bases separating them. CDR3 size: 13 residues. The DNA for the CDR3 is TGTGCCAGCAGCCGGGGGAGAGGTGAAAAACTGTTTTTT. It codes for CASSRGRGEKLFF.

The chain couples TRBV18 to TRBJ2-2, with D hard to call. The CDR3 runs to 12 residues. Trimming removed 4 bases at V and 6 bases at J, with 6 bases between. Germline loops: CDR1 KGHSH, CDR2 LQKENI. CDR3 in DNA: TGTGCCAGCTCACGGGTGGCCGGGGAGCTGTTTTTT. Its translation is CASSRVAGELFF. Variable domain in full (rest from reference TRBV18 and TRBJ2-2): NAGVMQNPRHLVRRRGQEARLRCSPMKGHSHVYWYRQLPEEGLKFMVYLQKENIIDESGMPKERFSAEFPKEGPSILRIQQVVRGDSAAYFCASSRVAGELFFGEGSRLTVL.